This TCR beta chain was identified in a study of cytomegalovirus exposure and HLA in healthy donors. The primer mix had 60 Vbeta and 13 Jbeta primers. Measured with immunoSEQ multiplex PCR; TCRdb has only the in-frame clones, and not every one. The sample lists approximately 160,000 clones, about 76% seen once, with about 2.4% in the top ten. The CDR3 contains 16 residues. This TCR derives from a woman in her forties in good health and CMV-seropositive. Sequencing was carried out using PBMCs. The V and J genes are TRBV12-1 and TRBJ1-4. TRBV12-1 is a pseudogene locus. The CDR3 sequence: CASSFALRLFNEKLFF. CDR3 nucleotides: TGTGCCAGCAGCTTTGCCCTCAGACTCTTTAATGAAAAACTGTTTTTT.